This T cell receptor (beta chain) was captured by sequencing in a study of cytomegalovirus exposure and HLA in healthy donors. Study observations and caveats: The productive fraction for most TCR beta V segments was about 90% or about 30% in an earlier analysis. Altogether, 160 or so TCR beta chains were recorded as cytomegalovirus-associated.

The primer mix had 60 Vbeta and 13 Jbeta primers. Profiled with immunoSEQ multiplex PCR; TCRdb holds only in-frame clones, not every one. Of about 130,000 clones in the sample, approximately 80% are singletons; the top ten hold 9.5% to 15%. Concerning this clone: Its antigen is undetermined.

The receptor comes from a woman aged 35 to 49 in good health and CMV-seropositive. Sequencing was done on a sample of PBMCs.

The CDR3 DNA reads TGTGCCAGCAGTGTCCCTGGGGGCCGGGAGCTGTTTTTT. This sequence encodes CASSVPGGRELFF. V usage is TRBV28 and J usage is TRBJ2-2; a weak D match, TRBD1 (6 bases). The CDR3 contains 13 residues. Between the trimmed V and J ends, which lost 5 bases and 9 bases, there was a span of 13 bases. Germline V gene lookup returns CDR1 MDHEN and CDR2 SYDVKM.